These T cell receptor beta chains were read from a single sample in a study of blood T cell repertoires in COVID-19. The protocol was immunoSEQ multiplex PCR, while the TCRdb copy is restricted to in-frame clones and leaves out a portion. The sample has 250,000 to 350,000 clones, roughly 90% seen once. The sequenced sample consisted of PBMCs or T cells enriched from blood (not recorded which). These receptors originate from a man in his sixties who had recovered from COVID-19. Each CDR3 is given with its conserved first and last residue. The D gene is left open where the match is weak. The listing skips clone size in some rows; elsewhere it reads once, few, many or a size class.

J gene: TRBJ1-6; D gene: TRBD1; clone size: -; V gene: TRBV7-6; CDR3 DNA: TGTGCCAGCAGCGTTGGACAGGGGGCTCGCTCACCCCTCCACTTT; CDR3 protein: CASSVGQGARSPLHF
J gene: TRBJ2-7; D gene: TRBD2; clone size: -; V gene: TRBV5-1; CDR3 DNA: TGCGCCAGCAGCCTGCTAGCGGGGGGGAGAATCTACGAGCAGTACTTC; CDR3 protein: CASSLLAGGRIYEQYF
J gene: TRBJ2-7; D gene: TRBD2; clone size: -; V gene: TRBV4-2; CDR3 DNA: TGTGCCAGCAGCCCGGGACTAGCGGGATCTGGGGAGCAGTACTTC; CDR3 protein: CASSPGLAGSGEQYF
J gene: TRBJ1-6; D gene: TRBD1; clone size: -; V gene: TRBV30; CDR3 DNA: TGTGCCTGGACTCCCTGGGACAGGGGGTCACCCCTCCACTTT; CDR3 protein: CAWTPWDRGSPLHF
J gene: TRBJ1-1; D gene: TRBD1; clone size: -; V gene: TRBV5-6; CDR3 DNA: TGTGCCAGCACCGGGGACAGGGGGCGGAACACTGAAGCTTTCTTT; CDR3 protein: CASTGDRGRNTEAFF
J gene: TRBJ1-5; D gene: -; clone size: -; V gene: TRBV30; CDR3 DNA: TGTGCCTGGAACGACAGGCTATACAGTCAGCCCCAGCATTTT; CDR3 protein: CAWNDRLYSQPQHF
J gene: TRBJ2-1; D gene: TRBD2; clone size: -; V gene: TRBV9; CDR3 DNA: TGTGCCAGCAGCGCGGGACTAGCGGGTTACAATGAGCAGTTCTTC; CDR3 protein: CASSAGLAGYNEQFF
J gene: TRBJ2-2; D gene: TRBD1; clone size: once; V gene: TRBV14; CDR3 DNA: TGTGCCAGCAGCCCGCTAGGACAGGAGGACACCGGGGAGCTGTTTTTT; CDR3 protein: CASSPLGQEDTGELFF
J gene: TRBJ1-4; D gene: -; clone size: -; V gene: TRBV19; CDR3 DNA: TGTGCCAGTAGTGCCGGGAGGAAGGGACCTGAAAAACTGTTTTTT; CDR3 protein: CASSAGRKGPEKLFF
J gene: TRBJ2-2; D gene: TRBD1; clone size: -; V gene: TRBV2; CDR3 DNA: TGTGCCAGCAGCCCAAGGACAGGGAACACCGGGGAGCTGTTTTTT; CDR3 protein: CASSPRTGNTGELFF
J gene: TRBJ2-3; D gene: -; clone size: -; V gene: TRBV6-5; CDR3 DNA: TGTGCCAGCAGTTCCGGGGATACGCAGTATTTT; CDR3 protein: CASSSGDTQYF
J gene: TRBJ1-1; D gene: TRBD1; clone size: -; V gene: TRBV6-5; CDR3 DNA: TGTGCCAGCAGGGACACAAACAGGGGCACTGAAGCTTTCTTT; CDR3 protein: CASRDTNRGTEAFF
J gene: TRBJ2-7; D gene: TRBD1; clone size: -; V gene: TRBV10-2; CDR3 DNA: TGCGCCAGCAGGAGACAGGGGGCTGGCGAGCAGTACTTC; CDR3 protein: CASRRQGAGEQYF
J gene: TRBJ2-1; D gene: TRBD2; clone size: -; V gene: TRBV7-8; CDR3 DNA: TGTGCCAGCAGGGAGTGGACTAGCGGGGTTGGGAATGAGCAGTTCTTC; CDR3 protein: CASREWTSGVGNEQFF
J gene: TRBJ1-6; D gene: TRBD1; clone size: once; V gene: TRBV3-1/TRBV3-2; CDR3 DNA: TGTGCCAGCAGGGGGACAGGGCTTATTTCACCCCTCCACTTT; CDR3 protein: CASRGTGLISPLHF
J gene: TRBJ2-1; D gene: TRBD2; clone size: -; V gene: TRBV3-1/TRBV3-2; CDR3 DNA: TGTGCCAGCAGCTACGGGACTAGCTTCCAGTTCTTC; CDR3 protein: CASSYGTSFQFF
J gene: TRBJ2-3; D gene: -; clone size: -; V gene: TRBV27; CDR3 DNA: TGTGCCAGCAGTTTAAGGACTCTAGCAGCTAGCACAGATACGCAGTATTTT; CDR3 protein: CASSLRTLAASTDTQYF
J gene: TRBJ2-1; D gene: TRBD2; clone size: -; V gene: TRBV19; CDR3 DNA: TGTGCCAGTAGAAATGGACTAGCGGTCTACAATGAGCAGTTCTTC; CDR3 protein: CASRNGLAVYNEQFF